The text below deals with one T cell receptor (beta chain). The antigen is unknown. This sample is drawn from a study of shared clonotypes between healthy human individuals. Generated by immunoSEQ multiplex PCR, the TCRdb table keeps only in-frame clones and is missing some. In the table there are millions of clones, more than 80% of which are singletons. Division of CD4+ cells produced a CD45RA+ naive subset and a CD45RA-negative memory subset. CDR1 and CDR2 (germline): SGHDT, YYEEEE. The ends were cut back, 4 bases at V and 1 base at J, with 11 bases in the middle. The CDR3 loop spans 14 amino acids. General study results and limits: Exclusively blood specimens were collected; tissue repertoires likely differ.

Sequencing was performed on naive CD4+ T cells from PBMCs. Subset here: CD45RA+ positively selected. The receptor was isolated from a man between 18 and 35 years old in good health. Some clones in this sample may be carry-over from other donors' samples. The rearrangement links TRBV5-6 to TRBJ1-1, with unresolved D. Here the CDR3 reads CASSAWGSNTEAFF. CDR3 coding DNA: TGTGCCAGCAGCGCCTGGGGATCGAACACTGAAGCTTTCTTT. The whole variable domain, remainder taken from reference TRBV5-6 and TRBJ1-1, is DAGVTQSPTHLIKTRGQQVTLRCSPKSGHDTVSWYQQALGQGPQFIFQYYEEEERQRGNFPDRFSGHQFPNYSSELNVNALLLGDSALYLCASSAWGSNTEAFFGQGTRLTVV.